This record concerns one T cell receptor (beta chain) sequence. No antigen is known for it. TCRdb's table, derived via immunoSEQ multiplex PCR, lists solely in-frame clones and lacks some. The table shows some 40,000 clones, with 65% to 75% occurring only once. The entry originates in a study of vaccination effects on CD4 cells after COVID-19. Study overall: Each participant was given two doses of one vaccine (BNT162b2 or mRNA-1273).

Cultured cells yielded isolated CD4+ T cells after roughly 11 days. The CDR3 covers 13 residues. J lost 5 bases, V lost 3 bases, and 3 bases had no gene match. Germline CDR1 and CDR2: DFQATT and SNEGSKA (reference sequence). The clonotype comes from a human donor who received a COVID-19 vaccine. This chain uses TRBV20-1 with TRBJ2-4; 8 positions match TRBD2. The sample in question was CD4+ T cells from PBMCs cultured without peptide, obtained before COVID-19 vaccination. CDR3 nucleotides: TGCAGTGCTAGTTCACTAGCGGAAAACATTCAGTACTTC. Translation gives CSASSLAENIQYF.